These T cell receptor beta chains were read from a single sample in a study of shared clonotypes between healthy human individuals. TCRdb's copy holds only in-frame clones and misses some; the assay was immunoSEQ multiplex PCR. The sample shows about 800,000 clones, about 97% of them seen only once. The sequenced material came from naive CD8+ T cells sorted from blood. The receptors come from a man aged 25 to 40 in good health. CDR3s include the opening cysteine and the closing phenylalanine or tryptophan. D genes are given only for firm matches. Some rows mark clone size as missing; the rest say once, few, many or name a class of expanded clone.

V gene	clone size	J gene	CDR3 length	D gene	CDR3 DNA	CDR3 protein
TRBV5-6	.	TRBJ1-4	16	TRBD1	TGTGCCAGCAGCGCAAGACAGGGGAGGCTCTCTGAAAAACTGTTTTTT	CASSARQGRLSEKLFF
TRBV7-5	.	TRBJ2-3	17	.	TGTGCCAGAAGCTCTTCACGGGTTAGGCTTTCCGTAGATACGCAGTATTTT	CARSSSRVRLSVDTQYF
TRBV11-2	.	TRBJ2-7	18	TRBD2	TGTGCCAGCAGCCAAAGAGGGACTAGCGGGAGGCAGGGTTACGAGCAGTACTTC	CASSQRGTSGRQGYEQYF
TRBV28	once	TRBJ2-1	15	TRBD2	TGTGCCAGCAGTCTTCATGCGGGAGCCGGCAGGGAGCAGTTCTTC	CASSLHAGAGREQFF
TRBV18	.	TRBJ1-1	13	TRBD1	TGTGCCAGCTCACCGACAGGGGACACTGAAGCTTTCTTT	CASSPTGDTEAFF
TRBV19	.	TRBJ2-6	17	.	TGTGCCAGTAGTATCCATTTCCAGTTCTCTGGGGCCAACGTCCTGACTTTC	CASSIHFQFSGANVLTF
TRBV29-1	.	TRBJ1-1	15	.	TGCAGCGTCGTCGTGCGTCTGGAGCTGAACACTGAAGCTTTCTTT	CSVVVRLELNTEAFF
TRBV18	.	TRBJ2-1	11	.	TGTGCCAGCTCACTGCTCGGGCCCCCGTTCTTC	CASSLLGPPFF
TRBV9	once	TRBJ2-7	15	TRBD1	TGTGCCAGCAGCGTAGCCCCGGACAGGGCGGATGAGGAGTACTTC	CASSVAPDRADEEYF
TRBV28	.	TRBJ2-7	12	.	TGTGCCAGCAGCTCTAATTCCTACGAGCAGTACTTC	CASSSNSYEQYF
TRBV2	.	TRBJ2-7	12	.	TGTGCCAGCAGAGGGGGGGCCTACGAGCAGTACTTC	CASRGGAYEQYF
TRBV9	.	TRBJ1-1	16	TRBD1	TGTGCCAGCAGCGTAGGAGAGGGACAGGGCTACACTGAAGCTTTCTTT	CASSVGEGQGYTEAFF